This TCR beta chain was identified during a study of radiation and T cells in renal cell carcinoma. The CDR3 has 12 amino acids. V lost 2 bases, J lost 12 bases, and 4 bases stayed unmatched. The germline CDR1 and CDR2 sequences are LNHDA and SQIVND (reference sequence). Repertoires were generated with immunoSEQ multiplex PCR, while TCRdb's copy carries only in-frame clones and drops some. The sample records over 85,000 clones, over 65% being singletons. The sample's time point: baseline pretreatment blood. The sample's treatment: 15 Gy SBRT to primary tumor, nephrectomy 4 weeks later. Specimen: blood, collected from a patient whose treatment included radiotherapy and nephrectomy. The rearrangement joins TRBV19 to TRBJ2-4, with 7 bases identical to TRBD2. The TCR sequence derives from a man in his 60s with renal cell carcinoma. This chain's CDR3 is CASSILRGSQYF. The CDR3 nucleotides are TGTGCCAGTAGTATACTGCGGGGGAGTCAGTACTTC.